One T cell receptor (beta chain) is described in this entry. Its antigen is not identified. These data come from a study of blood T cells in healthy people across ages. Study findings and constraints: Any conclusive comparison of naive versus antigen-experienced cells was prevented by using unsorted PBMCs. Estimates of diversity drawn from one million T cells were considered underestimates.

The CDR3 is made up of 13 amino acids. Germline V CDR1 and CDR2: DFQATT, SNEGSKA (reference sequence). Trimming pared 3 bases from V and 6 bases from J, leaving 12 bases between. Together with a sample-barcoded 5' primer, a J-beta primer mix was included in a second PCR lasting about 6 to 11 cycles. A 12-random-nucleotide template-switch adaptor tagged each cDNA molecule. TCRdb reprocessed the 5' RACE reads with MiXCR, giving one entry per CDR3 protein. Of about 930,000 distinct CDR3 sequences in the sample, roughly 28% were seen once. The sample also formed part of further work on T cells of mothers and their children.

Sequenced sample: blood. This chain links TRBV20-1 with TRBJ1-5; D is ambiguous. The sequence derives from a woman between 35 and 50 years old in good health. CDR3 DNA: TGCAGTGCTAGTTCCCCTTGGGGTCAGCCCCAGCATTTT. This encodes CSASSPWGQPQHF.